The rows below give T cell receptor beta chains drawn from one sample of a study of yellow fever vaccine responses in identical twins. TCRdb reanalysed the RT-PCR reads using MiXCR and keeps one entry per CDR3 protein. The table shows under 20,000 distinct CDR3 sequences, with nearly 70% occurring only once. The sample in question was T cells from blood (PBMCs), unsorted or a sorted subset (not recorded which), obtained before or after yellow fever vaccination (not recorded which). These receptors all stem from a woman under 30 who received the yellow fever vaccine. CDR3s include the opening cysteine and the closing phenylalanine or tryptophan. Fields, in order: J gene, clone size, V gene, CDR3 protein. Expanded clones get a size class; other rows say once, few or many, or leave the size out.

TRBJ1-5,few,TRBV9,CASSVSSGDNQPQHF
TRBJ2-3,NA,TRBV18,CASSPRSGGRDTQYF
TRBJ2-1,few,TRBV4-3,CASSQGLLGSGDGNEQFF
TRBJ1-1,few,TRBV10-3,CAISDRVGTEAFF
TRBJ2-5,once,TRBV3-1,CASSHISGGLETQYF
TRBJ2-1,NA,TRBV13,CASSKRSSYNEQFF
TRBJ2-1,few,TRBV23-1,CASSPLAGLSYNEQFF
TRBJ1-2,NA,TRBV29-1,CSVEDSSYTF
TRBJ1-6,NA,TRBV5-2,CASNFRQGKNSPLHF
TRBJ1-2,NA,TRBV6-2/TRBV6-3,CASSYPPRGQGYTF
TRBJ2-1,few,TRBV11-3,CASSFSNEQFF
TRBJ1-1,NA,TRBV3-1,CASSQGGEAFF
TRBJ2-1,NA,TRBV11-1,CASRSRDEQFF
TRBJ2-1,once,TRBV14,CASSQVAGPNEQFF
TRBJ2-3,NA,TRBV11-1,CASSPTGGKDTQYF
TRBJ1-6,few,TRBV5-4,CASSLLQTSSYNSPLHF
TRBJ2-1,NA,TRBV5-1,CASSLALGLAQVAEQFF
TRBJ1-1,once,TRBV18,CASSPSINTEAFF
TRBJ1-2,NA,TRBV10-1,CASSESMQHGYTF
TRBJ1-2,NA,TRBV18,CASSPWETETLYGYTF
TRBJ2-1,NA,TRBV12-3/TRBV12-4,CASNPSGRTYNEQFF
TRBJ2-7,few,TRBV5-1,CASSSLGEAPYEQYF
TRBJ1-4,few,TRBV6-5,CASSYSKGQGSEKLFF
TRBJ2-7,NA,TRBV14,CASSQEYGAGEQYF
TRBJ2-7,few,TRBV4-2,CASSHGQGDREQYF
TRBJ2-2,NA,TRBV12-3/TRBV12-4,CASRLRDRVSVTGDLFF
TRBJ2-1,NA,TRBV11-1,CASSKLAGPHNEQFF
TRBJ2-5,NA,TRBV18,CASSPPSPPRETQYF
TRBJ2-1,NA,TRBV10-3,CAISAFGEQFF
TRBJ1-2,NA,TRBV6-1,CASRLESYGGYTF
TRBJ1-5,NA,TRBV6-2/TRBV6-3,CASSYRGGNQPQHF
TRBJ2-7,NA,TRBV3-1,CASSQTSTPYEQYF
TRBJ2-7,NA,TRBV12-3/TRBV12-4,CASSPTGTHSYEQYF
TRBJ2-1,NA,TRBV9,CASSANPTSGRAYNEQFF
TRBJ1-2,NA,TRBV4-2,CASSPDRAGNLGYTF
TRBJ1-5,few,TRBV7-9,CASGQGNQPQHF
TRBJ1-4,NA,TRBV4-2,CASSLAGAGGANEKLFF
TRBJ1-6,NA,TRBV3-1,CASSQGVGDSPLHF
TRBJ2-3,few,TRBV29-1,CSVEVDTQYF
TRBJ2-7,NA,TRBV7-6,CASSYAPTGGPKFYEQYF
TRBJ2-5,NA,TRBV7-2,CASSLVAGGLVETQYF
TRBJ2-5,NA,TRBV13,CASSADGTEETQYF
TRBJ1-3,NA,TRBV7-7,CASSLGLGSSGNTIYF
TRBJ2-3,NA,TRBV14,CASSQDFASPDTQYF
TRBJ2-7,NA,TRBV12-2,CASRLDRKGLGEQYF
TRBJ2-2,NA,TRBV29-1,CSVPDRGTGELFF
TRBJ2-1,NA,TRBV7-6,CASSSVAGGRNEQFF
TRBJ1-2,NA,TRBV4-1,CASSQDGTVYGYTF
TRBJ1-5,NA,TRBV18,CASSPQESQPQHF
TRBJ2-7,NA,TRBV7-9,CASQGHGYYEQYF
TRBJ1-1,NA,TRBV28,CASSEGSTEAFF
TRBJ1-1,NA,TRBV29-1,CSVEPTGGSTEAFF